This T cell receptor (beta chain) was sequenced during a study of regulatory T cells in long-lasting Graves disease (dated by TCRdb to the early 2020s). As for the study more broadly: Persistent Graves' disease was defined as antithyroid drug treatment for over 5 years with persistently positive TSH receptor autoantibodies. Patients with persistent Graves' disease were compared with patients with newly diagnosed Graves' disease using TCR sequencing and RNA sequencing of peripheral blood. On average, persistent Graves' disease patients in the clinical cohort had been on antithyroid drugs for approximately ten years. A total of roughly 35 samples underwent TCR sequencing: around 13 from persistent and roughly 20 from newly diagnosed Graves' disease patients. The study was conducted in China and was registered as a clinical trial. Overall results and qualifications from the work: The authors acknowledged the small sample size as a limitation that may reduce accuracy. Persistent patients shared more public clonotypes among themselves (roughly 2,700) than newly diagnosed patients did (more than 850). Compared with newly diagnosed patients, persistent Graves' disease patients had lower TCR Shannon entropy and fewer highly expanded clones, which suggests clonal expansion. Only the TCR beta chain was sequenced and analyzed. Because the primary lesion, thyroid tissue, could not be accessed, the study looked at peripheral blood alone. Persistent disease showed preferential use of TRBV28, TRBJ1-2 and TRBJ2-5, whereas newly diagnosed disease favored TRBV20-1 and TRBJ2-1.

The CDR3 goes from the cysteine to the phenylalanine over 13 residues. Only the CDR3 portion is preserved as DNA: 39 bases, with reading frame beginning at the first base. The germline V gene encodes CDR1 MNHEY and CDR2 SVGAGI. The V and J ends are trimmed by 0 bases and 6 bases, leaving 5 bases between them. The protocol used for the library was multiplex PCR. TCRdb lists the instrument as Illumina HiSeq 4000. CDR3 regions were amplified by Arm-PCR with iRepertoire HTBI primers to construct TCR beta libraries. Gel purification was performed on PCR products prior to sequencing. Processing in the source paper ran as follows. Gene usage analysis of CDR3 amino acid clonotypes used the approximately 56 TRBV and about 13 TRBJ segments found across samples. Filtered high-quality paired reads were merged into contigs using COPE and FqMerger. Contigs were aligned with BLAST to IMGT TRBV, TRBD and TRBJ reference genes, and CDR3 was defined per IMGT. Any clonotype with a frequency above 0.1% was counted as a highly expanded clone. Repertoire diversity was measured by Shannon entropy, and V-J evenness by the Gini coefficient. A clonotype was considered public if more than one individual shared it. Using fastp trimming at Q25 and MiXCR clonotype assembly, TCRdb reanalyzed the public sequencing data and kept in-frame beta chains. Rows are combined by CDR3 protein, so each entry shows the most common genes and DNA. TCRdb's processing, not the authors' own work, is the source of the V and J calls. The sample data list hundreds of thousands of distinct CDR3 sequences, and less than 25% of these were observed just once. The ten most abundant clones make up roughly 13% of the sample.

The sample's time point label, in plain terms: persistent/refractory GD, antithyroid drugs over 5 years with positive TRAb. RNA was extracted from PBMCs in TRIzol for both TCR sequencing and RNA sequencing. The diagnosis of Graves' disease was made according to American Thyroid Association guidelines. Recruitment of patients was carried out at an endocrinology department in Xi'an, China. Each patient gave 7.5 to 10 milliliters of peripheral blood, collected in an EDTA anticoagulant tube. Ficoll Paque Plus density gradient separation was used to isolate PBMCs, and no additional T cell sorting was done. An Agilent 2100 Bioanalyzer and agarose gel were used to check RNA quality, while a NanoDrop 2000 measured RNA concentration. This clonotype has a count of ten or more. Its target antigen remains unknown. Nothing much larger sits one base from this clone, and base qualities are not available.

The sequencing used peripheral blood mononuclear cells (PBMCs), collected when the disease was refractory, from a patient treated with antithyroid drugs. The sequence joins TRBV6-5 to TRBJ2-2; the D gene is unclear. This TCR derives from a female donor with Graves disease. The sequenced DNA is TGTGCCAGCAGTTACTCGAGAGCCGGGGAGCTGTTTTTT. This yields the protein CASSYSRAGELFF.